This TCR beta chain derives from a study of OX40 agonist ivuxolimab in advanced cancers. Regarding the research as a whole: Ivuxolimab, which targeted the costimulatory receptor OX40 (CD134), was an agonistic, fully human IgG2 monoclonal antibody. Of the approximately 54 dose-escalation patients, hepatocellular carcinoma was present in 19, melanoma in around 15, renal cell carcinoma in 9 and head and neck cancer in 9. In the dose-escalation cohort, around four fifths of patients were male, and the mean age was roughly 56 years with a range of roughly 23 to 90. The paper covers the monotherapy dose-escalation part of the phase I ivuxolimab trial, which included N of about 50 patients. Peripheral TCRbeta sequencing aimed to test whether ivuxolimab altered TCR sequence diversity and caused clonal T-cell expansion. Partial responses occurred in three dose-escalation patients: two with cutaneous melanoma and one with hepatocellular carcinoma. Patients were allowed to have had prior anti-PD-1, anti-PD-L1 or anti-CTLA-4 therapy, and around 41% of the dose-escalation patients had previously received checkpoint inhibitors. Intravenous ivuxolimab was administered to patients every 2 weeks at six dose levels: 0.01, 0.1, 0.3, 1.5, 3 and 10 mg/kg. What the authors observed across the whole study: After ivuxolimab, expanded clones were on average more numerous among CD8+ T cells than among CD4+ T cells. At doses of 0.1 to 3.0 mg/kg, clonal expansion of both CD4+ and CD8+ blood T cells was observed from baseline to week 6. Low levels of normalized T-cell clonal expansion were also seen in some patients who did not respond. In partial responders in the 0.1-3.0 mg/kg groups, normalized peripheral clonal expansion was found to be among the lowest, especially among CD8+ T cells. The antigen specificity of the peripheral T cells that underwent clonal expansion was not determined.

Genomic DNA was isolated from the sorted cells so that the TCRbeta CDR3 region could be sequenced. The immunoSEQ Assay was used for sequencing of TCRbeta CDR3 regions. As stored in TCRdb, this immuneACCESS dataset retains in-frame rearrangements with V and J assigned. A fraction of the clones does not appear; measured against another copy, unresolved V genes explain less than half of the discrepancy, and the remainder lacks a known reason. The sample table lists about 99,000 clones, approximately 94% of them with a count of one. The ten largest clones capture 2% to 2.5% of the sample. From cysteine to phenylalanine, the CDR3 is 15 amino acids long. The kept DNA is CDR3 alone, 45 bases in frame from the first base. CDR1 and CDR2, looked up from the germline V gene (reference sequence), are MNHEY and SMNVEV. V sheds 1 base and J sheds 3 bases, leaving 7 bases between their ends. The trial excluded patients who had a history of autoimmune disease or who were on systemic immunosuppression. Peripheral blood for TCR sequencing was drawn from every dose cohort at baseline, at cycle 4 day 1 and at cycle 7 day 1. Samples were obtained from an open-label, multicenter, first-in-human phase I dose-escalation trial of ivuxolimab. The trial enrolled adults with locally advanced or metastatic head and neck squamous cell, hepatocellular, melanoma or renal cell carcinoma. Before TCR sequencing, CD4+ T cells and CD8+ T cells from peripheral blood were sorted into separate populations.

About this clone itself: Which antigen it targets is not known. Base qualities are not at hand, and no much larger clone is one base apart.

This sequence was found in an adult with an advanced solid tumor such as melanoma, head and neck, liver or kidney cancer. The input for sequencing was CD4+ or CD8+ T cells sorted from blood, taken in a trial of the OX40 agonist ivuxolimab. This receptor chain uses TRBV27 and TRBJ2-6, with the identity of the D gene unclear. The CDR3 region reads CASSLLAGGANVLTF. In nucleotide form, the sequence is TGTGCCAGCAGTTTATTGGCTGGTGGGGCCAACGTCCTGACTTTC. Extended through the reference TRBV27 and TRBJ2-6 proteins, this CDR3 yields the full variable domain: EAQVTQNPRYLITVTGKKLTVTCSQNMNHEYMSWYRQDPGLGLRQIYYSMNVEVTDKGDVPEGYKVSRKEKRNFPLILESPSPNQTSLYFCASSLLAGGANVLTFGAGSRLTVL.